This T cell receptor beta chain appears in the sequencing data of a study of T cell changes during pregnancy in multiple sclerosis. The protocol was immunoSEQ multiplex PCR, while the TCRdb copy is restricted to in-frame clones and leaves out a portion. Of about 59,000 clones listed, approximately 90% are singletons. This CDR3 has 13 amino acids. V lost 5 bases to trimming and J lost 3 bases, with 8 bases between them. Germline CDR1 LNHDA, CDR2 SQIVND (reference sequence). This clone occurred a few times. The chain uses TRBV19 and TRBJ2-1; D possibly corresponds to TRBD2 (6 bases). The receptor was derived from a female donor in good health, enrolled as a control in a pregnancy study. Here the sequenced sample was peripheral blood, taken in the third trimester of pregnancy. CDR3 sequence: CASSVAVYNEQFF. CDR3 sequence (DNA): TGTGCCAGTAGTGTAGCGGTCTACAATGAGCAGTTCTTC.